This is a list of T cell receptor beta chains from one sample in a study of T cell responses to AZD1222 COVID-19 vaccine. The table came from immunoSEQ multiplex PCR; TCRdb's copy has only in-frame clones and leaves some out. The table includes about 160,000 clones, around 90% detected once. This material consisted of peripheral blood, taken on day 0 of MenACWY control vaccination. Receptors originate from an adult in good health. The CDR3 runs from the conserved cysteine through the conserved F or W. The D gene is left open where the match is weak. Clone size, where shown, is once, few, many, or a class for clones that have expanded.

j_call cdr3_length d_call clone_size v_call cdr3_nt cdr3_aa
TRBJ1-2 14 - - TRBV4-1 TGCGCCAGCAGCCATGTTGGGGCAAACTATGGCTACACCTTC CASSHVGANYGYTF
TRBJ1-2 16 - - TRBV6-2/TRBV6-3 TGTGCCAGCAGCACCGCCCCCGATTGGGCCAACTATGGCTACACCTTC CASSTAPDWANYGYTF
TRBJ2-2 15 - - TRBV9 TGTGCCAGCAGCGGACCGGGCCTACGGGTCGGGGAGCTGTTTTTT CASSGPGLRVGELFF
TRBJ2-3 15 - - TRBV19 TGTGCCAGTAGTATAGGGGGATTTGTCACAGATACGCAGTATTTT CASSIGGFVTDTQYF
TRBJ2-1 15 TRBD2 - TRBV27 TGTGCCAGCAGTTCTACTAGCGGTCCGAGGGATGAGCAGTTCTTC CASSSTSGPRDEQFF
TRBJ2-3 16 TRBD2 - TRBV24-1 TGTGCCACCAGTGATTTCACAGCGGGAGCCACAGATACGCAGTATTTT CATSDFTAGATDTQYF
TRBJ2-2 14 TRBD1 - TRBV30 TGTGCCTGGAAGCGACAGGGTGGCACCGGGGAGCTGTTTTTT CAWKRQGGTGELFF
TRBJ1-4 13 - once TRBV2 TGTGCCAGCAGTGAATGGGAAGGTGAAAAACTGTTTTTT CASSEWEGEKLFF
TRBJ2-7 15 - - TRBV10-2 TGCGCCAGCAGTGAGTCCGGTGGGTTCTCCTACGAGCAGTACTTC CASSESGGFSYEQYF
TRBJ1-5 11 - once TRBV6-2/TRBV6-3 TGTGCCAGCAGTTACGGAGGGCCCCAGCATTTT CASSYGGPQHF
TRBJ2-2 16 TRBD2 - TRBV30 TGTGCCTGGACCCTAGGACTAGCGGGGAACACCGGGGAGCTGTTTTTT CAWTLGLAGNTGELFF
TRBJ1-1 16 TRBD1 - TRBV7-2 TGTGCCAGCAGCTTAGGGATGGCAGGGGGCGGAACTGAAGCTTTCTTT CASSLGMAGGGTEAFF
TRBJ1-5 17 - - TRBV2 TGTGCCAGCAGCGTGGACACCCCGCAGTATAGCAATCAGCCCCAGCATTTT CASSVDTPQYSNQPQHF
TRBJ2-2 14 - - TRBV7-8 TGTGCCAGCAGCTCGGGGACCGACACCGGGGAGCTGTTTTTT CASSSGTDTGELFF
TRBJ2-7 15 - - TRBV4-3 TGCGCCAGCAGCCAAGGGCTCGGGACGGTCTACGAGCAGTACTTC CASSQGLGTVYEQYF
TRBJ1-6 14 - - TRBV11-3 TGTGCCAGCAGCTTCGGAGGTCTGGGTTCACCCCTCCACTTT CASSFGGLGSPLHF
TRBJ1-1 12 - - TRBV12-3/TRBV12-4 TGTGCCAGCCGGGTGGGGAACACTGAAGCTTTCTTT CASRVGNTEAFF
TRBJ1-2 12 - - TRBV5-6 TGTGCCAGCAGCTTAACGGGTACTGGCTACACCTTC CASSLTGTGYTF
TRBJ2-3 14 - - TRBV4-3 TGCGCCAGCAGCCAAGATCGGCCCGCACATACGCAGTATTTT CASSQDRPAHTQYF
TRBJ2-1 15 TRBD2 - TRBV2 TGTGCCAGCAGCGGCGGACTAGCGGACCACAATGAGCAGTTCTTC CASSGGLADHNEQFF
TRBJ2-3 17 - - TRBV7-2 TGTGCCAGCAGCCTGAGATCGGGGGAGCCCCCGCAGGGTACGCAGTATTTT CASSLRSGEPPQGTQYF
TRBJ1-1 14 - - TRBV7-3 TGTGCCAGCAGCCTCGGCGGGGTGAACACTGAAGCTTTCTTT CASSLGGVNTEAFF
TRBJ1-2 16 - - TRBV9 TGTGCCAGCAGCGTAGGTGGCCGGGATTATATGGTCGGCTACACCTTC CASSVGGRDYMVGYTF
TRBJ1-3 16 TRBD1 - TRBV10-1 TGCGCCAGCAGACCCGACACAGGGGATCGGGGAAACACCATATATTTT CASRPDTGDRGNTIYF
TRBJ1-2 13 - - TRBV6-1 TGTGCCAGCAGTGAGGGGGTTTTCGATGGCTACACCTTC CASSEGVFDGYTF
TRBJ2-2 13 - - TRBV11-3 TGTGCCAGCAGCTTAGCGGGCGCTAGTCAAAGGTTTTTT CASSLAGASQRFF
TRBJ2-7 14 - - TRBV10-3 TGTGCCATCGGTCGGGCAGGGGCAGTCTACGAGCAGTACTTC CAIGRAGAVYEQYF
TRBJ2-2 15 TRBD2 few TRBV10-1 TGCGCCAGCAGTGAGCTAGCGGGGGGAGCCGGGGAGCTGTTTTTT CASSELAGGAGELFF
TRBJ1-2 15 TRBD1 - TRBV25-1 TGTGCCAGCAGTGAATATTGGGGACAGGGTAACGGCTACACCTTC CASSEYWGQGNGYTF
TRBJ1-1 13 - - TRBV2 TGTGCCAGCACTCTCCGGTCGAACACTGAAGCTTTCTTT CASTLRSNTEAFF
TRBJ2-3 16 - once TRBV6-5 TGTGCCAGCAGTTCCCACCATGGGAGTTTGGCAGATACGCAGTATTTT CASSSHHGSLADTQYF
TRBJ2-1 15 TRBD2 - TRBV19 TGTGCCAGTATGGGGACTAGCGGGAGCTACAATGAGCAGTTCTTC CASMGTSGSYNEQFF
TRBJ1-1 14 - - TRBV9 TGTGCCAGCAGCTCGGGGGAGGGACTCAAAGAAGCTTTCTTT CASSSGEGLKEAFF